This T cell receptor beta chain was profiled in a study of blood T cell repertoires in COVID-19. Study-wide context: Samples taken during acute and convalescent COVID-19 were collected in the United States, Italy and Spain. Sources were T cells, B-cell-depleted T cells, or PBMCs; the material itself was cDNA or gDNA.

Authors' processing steps: Estimates of nucleated cell counts were drawn from the amplification of reference gene primers. TCRdb keeps only in-frame clones here, not all; method: immunoSEQ multiplex PCR. That table gives V, J and clone size, and the DNA gave D and trimming. The sample consists of some 230,000 clones, 65% to 90% of them appearing once. The V and J ends lost 2 bases and 5 bases respectively, with 15 bases between them. CDR1 and CDR2 (germline): GTSNPN, SVGIG (reference sequence). The length of the CDR3 is 14 residues. This clonotype was obtained from a woman between 50 and 59 years old with acute or convalescent COVID-19. The chain is built from TRBV30 and TRBJ2-5; TRBD1 might be the D (5 bases). The sequenced sample consisted of peripheral blood. The CDR3 bases are TGTGCCTGGAGTAAGGGGTTGTCGAGGGAGACCCAGTACTTC. Protein sequence: CAWSKGLSRETQYF.